This T cell receptor beta chain was observed in a study of CD8+CD57+ T cells in acquired aplastic anemia. Investigators profiled TCR beta VDJ and CDR3 from genomic DNA template. TCRdb re-derived calls from the reads in MiXCR, one entry per CDR3 protein. The sample has 170,000 or so distinct CDR3 sequences, 63% seen once. Remarks on this clonotype: The antigen is undetermined.

Study-level points and caveats: No significant patient-versus-control difference appeared in CD8+ Simpson's diversity. Patients and controls shared 25 to 30 CD8+ CDR3 sequences, which appeared highly expressed in patients and within their immunodominant clones.

The germline CDR1 and CDR2 sequences are LNHNV and YYDKDF (reference sequence). Trimming took 6 bases from V and 2 from J; bases not matched to a gene: 4. CDR3 length equals 15 residues. Patients picked for sequencing had shown CD8+CD57+ cell expansion detected by flow cytometry. Each patient carried a diagnosis of severe acquired aplastic anemia. The J gene is TRBJ1-6, the V gene TRBV15, with 7 bases fitting TRBD1. The receptor's source is a human donor with aplastic anemia. Sequencing was carried out using sorted CD4+, CD8+, or CD8+CD57+ T cells (not recorded which) from PBMCs. The CDR3 spells CATRRDRAYNSPLHF. For the CDR3, the DNA is TGTGCCACCAGACGGGACAGAGCCTATAATTCACCCCTCCACTTT.